These 15 T cell receptor beta chains came from one sample sequenced in a study of shared clonotypes between healthy human individuals. Repertoires were generated with immunoSEQ multiplex PCR, while TCRdb's copy carries only in-frame clones and drops some. The sample records roughly 490,000 clones, about 79% being singletons. The sequenced material came from PBMCs. These receptors were collected from a woman aged 40 to 50 in good health. Some clones in this sample may be carry-over from other donors' samples.

This chain joins TRBV6-1 and TRBJ2-3, with 14 bases matching TRBD2. With V trimmed by 9 bases and J by 5 bases, 7 bases remained unmatched. Germline V gives CDR1 MNHNS, CDR2 SASEGT. This CDR3 spans 15 amino acids. The CDR3 nucleotides are TGTGCCAGGGGGGGACTAGCGGGAGTAGTAGATACGCAGTATTTT. Translation: CARGGLAGVVDTQYF.

The chain joins TRBV2 to TRBJ2-2; 9 bases match TRBD1. V shed 5 bases and J 7 bases; nucleotides not matched to a gene: 11. The CDR3 is made up of 16 amino acids. Germline assignment: CDR1 SNHLY and CDR2 FYNNEI. CDR3 protein: CASSFNRDREGGELFF. The CDR3 DNA is TGTGCCAGCAGTTTTAACCGGGACAGGGAGGGCGGGGAGCTGTTTTTT.

The chain joins TRBV28 to TRBJ2-5; D might be TRBD1 (5 bases). The ends were cut back, 3 bases at V and 5 bases at J, with 16 bases in the middle. CDR3 size: 15 residues. Germline CDR1 and CDR2: MDHEN and SYDVKM. The CDR3 sequence: CASSFRALYWETQYF. The CDR3 bases are TGTGCCAGCAGTTTCAGGGCCCTATACTGGGAGACCCAGTACTTC.

The J gene is TRBJ1-5, the V gene TRBV28; D is unresolved. Per germline, CDR1 MDHEN and CDR2 SYDVKM. CDR3 length: 17 residues. The germline V and J ends were trimmed by 3 bases and 2 bases, with 17 bases remaining between them. DNA for the CDR3: TGTGCCAGCAGTTTTACTTCGGGAGGGCTGGGCAATCAGCCCCAGCATTTT. It yields the protein CASSFTSGGLGNQPQHF.

J is TRBJ2-7 and V is TRBV5-1; D tentatively reads TRBD1 or TRBD2 (5 bases each). V lost 0 bases, J lost 0 bases, and 13 bases lay in between. Germline CDR1 reads SGHRS; CDR2 reads YFSETQ. This CDR3 is built from 16 residues. The chain's CDR3 is CASSLGPGRSSYEQYF. Here the CDR3 DNA reads TGCGCCAGCAGCTTGGGACCGGGGCGAAGCTCCTACGAGCAGTACTTC.

Details on this clone: A much larger clone sits a single nucleotide away, making a read error possible. The chain combines TRBV5-4 with TRBJ1-1; D gene uncertain. This CDR3 region has 12 residues. CDR1 is SGHNT, CDR2 YYREEE, per germline (reference sequence). The CDR3 loop is CASMDGNTKAFF. The CDR3 DNA follows: TGTGCCAGCATGGACGGAAACACTAAAGCTTTCTTT. The full variable domain, its missing parts supplied by reference TRBV5-4 and TRBJ1-1, is ETGVTQSPTHLIKTRGQQVTLRCSSQSGHNTVSWYQQALGQGPQFIFQYYREEENGRGNFPPRFSGLQFPNYSSELNVNALELDDSALYLCASMDGNTKAFFGQGTRLTVV.

This chain joins TRBV5-1 and TRBJ1-1; 8 nucleotides match TRBD1. Germline lookup yields CDR1 SGHRS and CDR2 YFSETQ. V shed 5 bases, J shed 1 base, and the junction held 1 base outside the gene matches. There are 13 residues in the CDR3. The CDR3: CASRGQGNTEAFF. Written as DNA, the CDR3 is TGCGCCAGCAGAGGACAGGGGAACACTGAAGCTTTCTTT.

The rearrangement joins TRBV28 to TRBJ2-3; tentatively, D is TRBD2 (6 bases). The V end was cut by 3 bases, the J end by 3 bases, with 16 bases between. The V gene's germline CDR1 is MDHEN and CDR2 SYDVKM. The CDR3 length is 16 residues. The CDR3 spells CASSFFSGSGTDTQYF. DNA of the CDR3: TGTGCCAGCAGTTTCTTCTCCGGGAGTGGGACAGATACGCAGTATTTT. The whole variable domain, filled in from reference TRBV28 and TRBJ2-3, reads DVKVTQSSRYLVKRTGEKVFLECVQDMDHENMFWYRQDPGLGLRLIYFSYDVKMKEKGDIPEGYSVSREKKERFSLILESASTNQTSMYLCASSFFSGSGTDTQYFGPGTRLTVL.

The CDR3 nucleotides are TGCGCCAGCAGCCCCGGACAGGGAAGAGAGCAGTACTTC. Translated, it gives CASSPGQGREQYF. This chain uses TRBV4-3 with TRBJ2-7; 8 bases match TRBD1. After removal of 4 bases from V and 7 bases from J, the junction contained 6 bases not matched to a gene. CDR3 length equals 13 residues. Germline assignment: CDR1 LGHNA and CDR2 YSLEER.

The chain links TRBV18 to TRBJ2-3; D is uncertain. Trimming left V 1 base short and J 4 bases short, with 15 bases between. CDR1 and CDR2 from the germline V gene are KGHSH and LQKENI. The CDR3 is made up of 16 amino acids. The CDR3 region has the DNA TGTGCCAGCTCACCACTCCGCCGAGAGAAAGCAGATACGCAGTATTTT. This encodes CASSPLRREKADTQYF.

A single count supports this clone. The J gene is TRBJ2-3, the V gene TRBV9; TRBD2 agrees at 10 bases. The V gene end was trimmed by 0 bases and the J gene end by 1 base; junction bases not matched to a gene: 11. Germline assignment: CDR1 SGDLS and CDR2 YYNGEE. This CDR3 region has 19 residues. The CDR3 sequence: CASSVAVASGSFGTDTQYF. In nucleotides, the CDR3 is TGTGCCAGCAGCGTAGCTGTGGCTAGCGGGAGTTTCGGCACAGATACGCAGTATTTT.

V gene TRBV7-2 combines with J gene TRBJ1-1; a possible D gene is TRBD1 (6 bases). From germline, CDR1 is SGHTA and CDR2 FQGNSA. With 5 bases removed from V and 5 bases from J, the gap between germline ends came to 12 bases. The CDR3 spans 13 residues. The CDR3 DNA sequence: TGTGCCAGCAGCCTAGGGGGGTTGACTGAAGCTTTCTTT. Translated, it gives CASSLGGLTEAFF.

Turning to this clone: The likely explanation is a read error, given a far larger clone one base away. The chain carries TRBV4-3 and TRBJ2-3, with 10 bases matching TRBD1. Germline CDR1 LGHNA, CDR2 YSLEER. V gave up 4 bases and J gave up 5 bases; unmatched junction bases: 3. The CDR3 consists of 14 residues. Here the CDR3 reads CASSLGTGVDTQYF. As DNA, the CDR3 is TGCGCCAGCAGCCTAGGGACAGGGGTAGATACGCAGTATTTT.

As to this clone: A far bigger clonotype differs at one base, so this is likely a read error. The V gene is TRBV5-6, the J gene TRBJ2-7; D is ambiguous. V dropped 3 bases and J dropped 3 bases, with 4 bases sitting between them. This CDR3 spans 11 amino acids. Germline values: CDR1 SGHDT, CDR2 YYEEEE. The CDR3 here is CASSSGYEQYF. The CDR3 bases are TGTGCCAGCAGCTCGGGCTACGAGCAGTACTTC.

This clone was detected only a few times. The chain combines TRBV11-1 with TRBJ1-1; no reliable D call. Per the germline V gene, CDR1 is SGHAT and CDR2 is FQDESV (reference sequence). The CDR3 is 15 residues long. Trimming removed 3 bases from V and 0 bases from J, with 11 bases in between. The CDR3, as DNA: TGTGCCAGCAGCTTTTGGGAGGGCATGAACACTGAAGCTTTCTTT. As protein: CASSFWEGMNTEAFF.